This T cell receptor beta chain comes out of a study of cytomegalovirus exposure and HLA in healthy donors. Broader study findings: Reportedly, cytomegalovirus status was diagnosed with high sensitivity and specificity. Most TCR sequences were rare, but some public TCRs occurred in many donors. Listed as cytomegalovirus-associated were 150 to 200 TCR beta chains. In vitro testing confirmed a few CMV-associated chains as specific for CMV antigens.

To note about this clone: Its antigen remains unknown.

Method: immunoSEQ multiplex PCR; TCRdb's copy keeps in-frame clones and lacks some. In the table there are 70,000 or so clones, less than 95% of which are singletons. Trimming took 4 bases from V and 0 from J; bases not matched to a gene: 11. Germline lookup yields CDR1 SGHRS and CDR2 YFSETQ. The CDR3 has 18 amino acids. This chain links TRBV5-1 with TRBJ2-1, with 9 bases fitting TRBD2. Sequencing used PBMCs. The receptor was isolated from a woman between 18 and 29 years old in good health and CMV-seropositive. CDR3 sequence: CASSPVTLAGSSYNEQFF. The CDR3 nucleotides are TGCGCCAGCAGCCCCGTAACACTAGCGGGCAGCTCCTACAATGAGCAGTTCTTC.